The rows below give T cell receptor beta chains drawn from one sample of a study of blood T cell repertoires in COVID-19. Sequenced by immunoSEQ multiplex PCR; TCRdb stores in-frame clones only, minus some. Among 35,000 to 40,000 clones, 87% were seen once, and the ten largest hold 7.2%. Specimen: peripheral blood. All receptors derive from a human donor in a cohort sampled during active COVID-19. The CDR3 runs from the conserved cysteine through the conserved F or W. The order of the fields is J gene, clone size, V gene, CDR3 length, D gene, CDR3 DNA, CDR3 protein. The D gene is left open where the match is weak. Where a row states a size, it is once, few, many or the class of an expanded clone; other rows omit it.

TRBJ2-3 | NA | TRBV18 | 11 | NA | TGTGCCAGCTCATCTGTGCCAGATCAGTATTTT | CASSSVPDQYF
TRBJ2-6 | NA | TRBV19 | 15 | NA | TGTGCCAGTAGTTTAGGGGCTCAGGGGGCCAACGTCCTGACTTTC | CASSLGAQGANVLTF
TRBJ1-5 | NA | TRBV4-1 | 16 | TRBD1 | TGCGCCAGCAGCCAAGGGACAGGGTACGGCAATCAGCCCCAGCATTTT | CASSQGTGYGNQPQHF
TRBJ1-2 | NA | TRBV12-5 | 15 | NA | TGTGCTACCAGAGTGTCGGACTCGCCTAACTATGGCTACACCTTC | CATRVSDSPNYGYTF
TRBJ1-5 | NA | TRBV6-6 | 15 | NA | TGTGCCAGCAGTTCTTACACAGGAATGAATCAGCCCCAGCATTTT | CASSSYTGMNQPQHF
TRBJ2-3 | NA | TRBV14 | 12 | NA | TGTGCCAGCAGCCCGTCCCGAGGTACGCAGTATTTT | CASSPSRGTQYF
TRBJ1-1 | NA | TRBV29-1 | 12 | TRBD1 | TGCAGCGCGGGACAGGGGGATACTGAAGCTTTCTTT | CSAGQGDTEAFF
TRBJ1-5 | NA | TRBV5-8 | 16 | NA | TGTGCCAGCAGCACTCTTCATAGGGGTAGCAATCAGCCCCAGCATTTT | CASSTLHRGSNQPQHF
TRBJ1-2 | NA | TRBV7-2 | 15 | TRBD1 | TGTGCCAGCAGCTCCCAACAGGGGGCGCCCCATGGCTACACCTTC | CASSSQQGAPHGYTF
TRBJ1-6 | NA | TRBV14 | 15 | TRBD1 | TGTGCCAGCAGTCGACCGGGACAGGGTAATTCACCCCTCCACTTT | CASSRPGQGNSPLHF
TRBJ2-7 | NA | TRBV2 | 12 | NA | TGTGCCAGCAGTTCGCTAGAGGGCGAGCAGTACTTC | CASSSLEGEQYF
TRBJ2-7 | NA | TRBV2 | 14 | TRBD2 | TGTGCCAGCGCGACTAGCGGGGGGAGGGAAGAGCAGTACTTC | CASATSGGREEQYF
TRBJ1-1 | once | TRBV5-4 | 14 | TRBD1 | TGTGCCAGCAGCTTGGAGGGGGCGTTCGCTGAAGCTTTCTTT | CASSLEGAFAEAFF
TRBJ2-6 | NA | TRBV9 | 21 | TRBD2 | TGTGCCAGCAGCGTATGGGACAGTGGACTAGCGGGTTCCTCTGGGGCCAACGTCCTGACTTTC | CASSVWDSGLAGSSGANVLTF
TRBJ2-3 | once | TRBV28 | 15 | TRBD2 | TGTGCCAGCAGTTCACCTAGCGGGAGGGTTGATACGCAGTATTTT | CASSSPSGRVDTQYF
TRBJ2-6 | NA | TRBV6-2/TRBV6-3 | 18 | NA | TGTGCCAGCAGTTACCGGCAGGGACAACCCTCTGGGGCCAACGTCCTGACTTTC | CASSYRQGQPSGANVLTF
TRBJ2-3 | once | TRBV14 | 16 | TRBD2 | TGTGCCAGCAGCCAGGCCTCGGCGGGGGACTTAAATACGCAGTATTTT | CASSQASAGDLNTQYF
TRBJ2-7 | once | TRBV7-9 | 14 | NA | TGTGCCAGCAGCTTAGGCGACAGACCCTACGAGCAGTACTTC | CASSLGDRPYEQYF
TRBJ1-2 | NA | TRBV28 | 15 | TRBD1 | TGTGCCACCATCGAGGGGGCCCTAAAACCCTATGGCTACACCTTC | CATIEGALKPYGYTF
TRBJ2-4 | NA | TRBV2 | 16 | TRBD2 | TGTGCCAGCAGCGATACTAGCGGGTGGGGCGAGGGATATCAGTACTTC | CASSDTSGWGEGYQYF
TRBJ2-5 | NA | TRBV6-5 | 13 | NA | TGTGCCAGCAGTTATTCAGGGTTGGAGACCCAGTACTTC | CASSYSGLETQYF
TRBJ2-5 | NA | TRBV4-1 | 15 | NA | TGCGCCAGCAGGTCCCGGGACTGGCCTGGGGAGACCCAGTACTTC | CASRSRDWPGETQYF
TRBJ2-7 | NA | TRBV30 | 14 | NA | TGTGCCTGGAGTGTAGGCGGGCCTTCCTACGAGCAGTACTTC | CAWSVGGPSYEQYF
TRBJ2-2 | NA | TRBV30 | 14 | TRBD1 | TGTGCCTGGAGTTCGACAGGGGGAACCGGGGAGCTGTTTTTT | CAWSSTGGTGELFF
TRBJ2-7 | NA | TRBV14 | 12 | TRBD2 | TGTGCCAGCAGGGGCGGGGGCTACGAGCAGTACTTC | CASRGGGYEQYF
TRBJ2-2 | NA | TRBV3-1/TRBV3-2 | 15 | NA | TGTGCCAGCAGCCTGAGGGACATATCCACCGGGGAGCTGTTTTTT | CASSLRDISTGELFF
TRBJ1-4 | NA | TRBV28 | 15 | TRBD1 | TGTGCCAGCAGTTTGATGACAGGGGAGGAGGAAAAACTGTTTTTT | CASSLMTGEEEKLFF
TRBJ2-4 | NA | TRBV5-1 | 16 | TRBD1 | TGCGCCAGCAGCCCGAAAGGGGGCTCGGGCAAAAACATTCAGTACTTC | CASSPKGGSGKNIQYF
TRBJ2-7 | NA | TRBV10-3 | 16 | TRBD2 | TGTGCCATCAGTGAGCCGGGGACTAGCGGAGAGTACGAGCAGTACTTC | CAISEPGTSGEYEQYF
TRBJ2-7 | NA | TRBV5-3 | 11 | TRBD2 | TGTGCCAGAAGATCAGGGAGGGGCTTGTACTTC | CARRSGRGLYF
TRBJ1-1 | NA | TRBV30 | 15 | NA | TGTGCCTGGAGTCTTGCCGGGACTTCGAACACTGAAGCTTTCTTT | CAWSLAGTSNTEAFF